This T cell receptor beta chain was recorded in a study of graft-versus-host responses after intestinal transplantation. A remark on this clone: As yet, its antigen is unknown.

Measured with immunoSEQ multiplex PCR; TCRdb has only the in-frame clones, and not every one. The sample has more than 65,000 clones; just under 95% are singletons. Germline loops: CDR1 MNHEY, CDR2 SMNVEV (reference sequence). The CDR3 contains 14 residues. This material consisted of unstimulated CD8+ T cells sorted from spleen or lymph node cells, taken before transplant. J is TRBJ2-5 and V is TRBV27; perhaps TRBD1 as D (5 bases). The J call may be faulty, since TRBJ2-7 better matches the DNA end. The TCR comes from a human donor who was the organ donor for an intestinal transplant. This CDR3 is CASSPQTAGYEQYF. CDR3 nucleotides: TGTGCCAGCAGTCCGCAGACAGCAGGCTACGAGCAGTACTTC.